The T cell receptor (beta chain) under discussion was sequenced for a study of blood T cell repertoires in COVID-19. Study as a whole: The origin of the acute and convalescent COVID-19 samples was the United States, Italy and Spain.

In the original workflow: The assay estimated nucleated cells by amplifying reference gene primers. Only in-frame clones appear in the TCRdb table, and some are missing; sequencing was by immunoSEQ multiplex PCR. V, J and clone size derive from that table, while D and trimming were established from the DNA sequence. The table lists more than 150,000 clones, roughly 80% of them singletons. CDR3 length equals 12 residues. Between the trimmed V and J ends, which lost 2 bases and 8 bases, there was a span of 8 bases. The germline CDR1 and CDR2 sequences are SGHNT and YYREEE (reference sequence). This clone has just one count.

Input material: peripheral blood. This TCR was recovered from a woman aged 25 to 45 with acute or convalescent COVID-19. The rearrangement uses TRBV5-4 and TRBJ2-1; D gene ambiguous. For the CDR3, the DNA is TGTGCCAGCAGCTTAGACTCCCATGAGCAGTTCTTC. Protein product: CASSLDSHEQFF.